This T cell receptor (beta chain) emerged from a study of blood T cell repertoires in COVID-19 (dated by TCRdb to 2019 to 2021). Notes on the research overall: The collaborator samples originated in the United States, Italy and Spain and spanned the acute and convalescent phases of COVID-19. The dataset comprised deeply sampled blood TCRbeta repertoires from subjects exposed to, actively infected with, or recovered from COVID-19. Samples came from the ongoing ImmuneRACE study (first 160 participants) plus 1,254 subjects from 6 global collaborators. Where HLA class I and class II types were available, the types were taken from metadata supplied by the sample provider, not from assay-based typing. The material from the prospective study consisted of cDNA or gDNA derived from T cells, B-cell-depleted T cells, or PBMCs. A freely available public database, intended as a resource for researchers studying the immune response to SARS-CoV-2, is where the repertoires were released. A de-identified subject ID, COVID-19 status, age in years and sex were almost always included in the sample metadata. The investigation overall reported the following: The quantity of clinical and demographic metadata differed by source and by participant and was supplied without curation.

The germline V gene encodes CDR1 SGDLS and CDR2 YYNGEE. From the cysteine through the phenylalanine, the CDR3 covers 16 amino acids. This entry keeps only the CDR3 DNA: 48 bases, framed from base 1. The junction shows trimming of 4 bases on V and 4 bases on J, and the gene matches do not reach 11 bases of it. As regards this clone: The antigen it binds to is not known. There are no base qualities to consult, and no much larger clone falls within one base.

At one collaborating source in Seattle, patients were enrolled during active infection and were followed longitudinally through the course of disease. Whole blood was collected in K2EDTA tubes by collaborating institutions according to the institutions' own protocols. For TCRbeta analysis, collaborators shipped samples in one of three forms: frozen whole blood, isolated PBMCs, or DNA extracted from either of those sample types. TCRbeta CDR3 regions were amplified from genomic DNA by means of the immunoSEQ Assay, a bias-controlled multiplex PCR. Under the source paper's analysis protocol: The number of nucleated cells in each sample was estimated by amplification of reference gene primers within the assay. Sequence reads were collapsed and filtered to measure the absolute abundance of every unique TCRbeta CDR3 rearrangement. For each sample, productive Simpson clonality was calculated as the square root of Simpson's diversity index across productive rearrangements. Drawn from immuneACCESS, this table holds only the in-frame rearrangements with V and J called that TCRdb kept. Clones are partly lost; checked studies trace under half to an unresolved V gene and leave the rest unexplained. For V, J and clone size, that table is used; D and trimming come from the DNA. The sample profile shows fewer than 200,000 clones; 81% of them were found once. Approximately 12% of the sample is held by the ten biggest clonotypes.

The receptor's source is a woman of 80 years or more with COVID-19, enrolled during active disease. The sequence is built from TRBV9 and TRBJ1-2; 9 central nucleotides agree with TRBD1. Sequencing was performed on peripheral blood. The CDR3 region reads CASSSGTGRTSYGYTF. The DNA is as follows: TGTGCCAGCAGCTCCGGGACAGGGCGAACAAGCTATGGCTACACCTTC.